This entry describes one TCR beta chain. Its specificity is not known. The sample is drawn from a study of CD4 T cells in relation to SARS-CoV-2 and coronaviruses. Overall study: After nine to eleven days of antigen culture, PBMC TCR beta CDR3s were sequenced. Crossreactive spike epitopes shared across donors were mapped to their HLA restriction. Whole-study results and caveats: In roughly 60% of donors, memory CD4+ clonotypes crossrecognized SARS-CoV-2 and at least one common cold coronavirus spike.

CD4+ T cells from unexposed donors were obtained before the COVID-19 pandemic (2011-2018). The cells were cultured for over eight days before CD4+ T cells were isolated. The CDR3 spans 13 residues. In germline, CDR1 is SQVTM, CDR2 ANQGSEA. V shed 3 bases and J shed 5 bases, with 10 bases lying between them. Generated by immunoSEQ multiplex PCR, the TCRdb table keeps only in-frame clones and is missing some. The repertoire consists of some 22,000 clones, with about 84% occurring once and the leading ten covering 11% to 15%. The chain combines TRBV29-1 with TRBJ2-2, with D possibly matching TRBD2 (5 bases). Material: CD4+ T cells from PBMCs, cultured in vitro. This clonotype was sampled from a human donor in good health. The CDR3 DNA reads TGCAGCGTTGACGGGGTGGGGACCGGGGAGCTGTTTTTT. Translating gives CSVDGVGTGELFF.